This T cell receptor (beta chain) was sequenced for a study of CD4 T cells in relation to SARS-CoV-2 and coronaviruses (dated by TCRdb to 2020 to 2022). Study-level background: Shared crossreactive spike epitopes were mapped to their HLA restriction using patient-derived lymphoblastoid cell lines. The study assessed, at the TCR clonotype level, memory CD4+ T cell crossreactivity between SARS-CoV-2 and common cold coronavirus spike proteins. The Adaptive Biotechnologies TCR-sequencing kit was used for samples from a few pre-COVID donors and for the naive versus memory experiments, whereas the other data were Illumina-based. A different, Illumina-based TCR-beta assay was used to sequence expansion assays from other donors in the study.

DNA from uncultured naive and memory CD4+ T cells underwent immunoSEQ TCR-beta sequencing at deep resolution. On the authors' methods: During preprocessing, nonproductive sequences were removed, along with CDR3s that did not begin with C, did not end with F or W, or were shorter than 7 amino acids. Cultured and uncultured naive and memory CD4+ repertoires were searched for previously identified spike- and CEF-reactive CDR3s. CDR3 homology was measured as pairwise Levenshtein distance, computed with the stringdist R package after trimming three terminal residues from each end. TCRdb limited this immuneACCESS table to in-frame rearrangements with V and J called. A share of clones is missing; checked studies link under half to unresolved V genes, and the rest is unexplained. For V, J and clone size, that table is used; D and trimming come from the DNA. Present in this sample are tens of thousands of clones, 85% to 95% of which were seen just once. The ten largest account for 0.2% to 0.25% of the sample.

Taken from cysteine to phenylalanine, the CDR3 has 14 residues. Left in the record is the CDR3 DNA by itself, 42 bases read in frame from the first base. V and J are trimmed by 6 bases and 0 bases, and the gene matches miss 3 bases of the junction. Based on the germline V gene, the CDR1 and CDR2 sequences are MNHEY and SVGAGI. Broader findings and caveats from the paper: Naive versus memory sequencing indicated the assay detects memory recall responses rather than primary responses primed during culture. Compared with monoreactive clones, crossreactive clones had significantly weaker SARS-CoV-2-driven expansion, a result consistent with antigenic imprinting. Small numbers of patients and of tested TCRs limited the study. Roughly 67% of donors had memory CD4+ clonotypes that crossrecognized SARS-CoV-2 and at least one common cold coronavirus spike. Crossreactivity analysis centred on spike protein, so crossreactivity against other viral proteins was not assessed. Because no donor provided both pre-pandemic and post-infection samples, tracing the source of pre-existing responses was limited.

Concerning this clone: Its target antigen remains unknown. No base-level quality is on record; no much larger clone is a single base apart.

CD4+ T cells from unexposed donors were collected before the COVID-19 pandemic (2011-2018). To separate naive from memory CD4+ T cells, cryopreserved PBMCs first underwent CD4 enrichment and then EasySep naive CD4+ T cell enrichment. Leukapheresis product for the unexposed donors was purchased commercially. PBMCs were isolated from leukapheresis product or whole blood by Ficoll-Paque PLUS gradient centrifugation. PBMCs were either cryopreserved at -140°C or used fresh in the expansion assay. The QIAamp Micro DNA Kit was used to extract genomic DNA from the CD4+ T cells. This chain joins TRBV6-5 to TRBJ2-7; 9 central nucleotides agree with TRBD1. Sequencing was performed on naive CD4+ T cells from PBMCs. The cell subset or site label corresponds to: naive CD4+ T cells isolated by negative enrichment. The TCR sequence derives from a human donor in good health. This receptor has the CDR3 CASSGTGSSYEQYF. The nucleotide sequence is given as TGTGCCAGCAGCGGGACAGGGAGCTCCTACGAGCAGTACTTC.